This entry features one T cell receptor beta chain sequence. Its antigen is still unknown. This specimen comes from a study of post-analysis software for immune sequencing data. Findings and limits, study-wide: Multiple sclerosis patients showed significantly lower normalized Chao1 diversity than controls did. Roughly five TRBV segments, including TRBV5-6, TRBV5-1 and TRBV20-1, were more frequent in patients than controls.

Presence of unique molecular identifiers characterized the TCR beta cDNA libraries. TCRdb passed the PCR reads through MiXCR, listing each CDR3 protein once. The sample has hundreds of thousands of distinct CDR3 sequences, 25% to 30% seen once. V gave up 6 bases and J gave up 3 bases, with 17 bases separating them. CDR1 ENHRY and CDR2 SYGVKD come from the germline V gene. The CDR3 covers 15 residues. The rearrangement uses TRBV10-3 and TRBJ2-5; weak D call: TRBD2 (6 bases). The sequenced sample consisted of blood. The TCR comes from a girl aged 10 to 17 with multiple sclerosis. CDR3 in amino acids: CAISHHGTLEETQYF. As DNA, the CDR3 is TGTGCCATCAGCCACCACGGGACTTTAGAAGAGACCCAGTACTTC.